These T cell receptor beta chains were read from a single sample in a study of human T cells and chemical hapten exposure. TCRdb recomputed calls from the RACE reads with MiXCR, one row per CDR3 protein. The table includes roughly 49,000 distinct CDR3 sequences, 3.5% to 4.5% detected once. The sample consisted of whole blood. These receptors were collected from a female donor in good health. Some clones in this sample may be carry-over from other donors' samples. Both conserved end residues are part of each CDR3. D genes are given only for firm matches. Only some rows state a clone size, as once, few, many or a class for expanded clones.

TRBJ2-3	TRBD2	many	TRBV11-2	TGTGCCAGCAGCTTAAATCTAGCGGGGGGCCGATCAGATACGCAGTATTTT	CASSLNLAGGRSDTQYF
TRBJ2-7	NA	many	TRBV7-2	TGTGCCAGCAGCAAAAGTCCGGACAGCTCCTACGAGCAGTACTTC	CASSKSPDSSYEQYF
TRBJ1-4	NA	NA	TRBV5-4	TGTGCCAGCAGCTTGGCCCTAGCAGGGGATAATGAAAAACTGTTTTTT	CASSLALAGDNEKLFF
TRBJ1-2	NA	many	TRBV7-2	TGTGCCAGCAGCTTGATGGGACCCTACGAGGGAGGCTACACCTTC	CASSLMGPYEGGYTF
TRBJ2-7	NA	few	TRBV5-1	TGCGCCAGCAGCCCCAAGGGTTACGAGCAGTACTTC	CASSPKGYEQYF
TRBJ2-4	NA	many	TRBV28	TGTGCCAGCAGTTTTCAACCTCTCAAAAACATTCAGTACTTC	CASSFQPLKNIQYF
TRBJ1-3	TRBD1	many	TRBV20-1	TGCAGTGCTAGAGACACAGGGGGAACTGGAAACACCATATATTTT	CSARDTGGTGNTIYF
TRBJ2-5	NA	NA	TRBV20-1	TGCAGTGCTAGGAGGGCTCAAGAGACCCAGTACTTC	CSARRAQETQYF
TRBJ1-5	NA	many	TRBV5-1	TGCGCCAGCAGCTTGGGATGGGGGCCTGGTCAGCCCCAGCATTTT	CASSLGWGPGQPQHF
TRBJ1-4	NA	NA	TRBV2	TGTGCCAGCAGTATCAGACAGCCTGAAAAACTGTTTTTT	CASSIRQPEKLFF
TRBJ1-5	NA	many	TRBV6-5	TGTGCCAGCAGTAGGGGTGGACAGCCAAATCAGCCCCAGCATTTT	CASSRGGQPNQPQHF
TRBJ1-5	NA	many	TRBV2	TGTGCCAGCGGGCGGGAACGTCAGCCCCAGCATTTT	CASGRERQPQHF
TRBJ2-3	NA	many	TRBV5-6	TGTGCCAGCAGCTTGCCTGGCACAGATACGCAGTATTTT	CASSLPGTDTQYF
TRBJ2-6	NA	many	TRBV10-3	TGTGCCATTCCTGCGGTTGGGTCAGAACGCTCTGGGGCCAACGTCCTGACTTTC	CAIPAVGSERSGANVLTF
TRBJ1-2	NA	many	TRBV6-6	TGTGCCAGCAGTTACGGCGGCGGGAATTGGGGTGGCTACACCTTC	CASSYGGGNWGGYTF
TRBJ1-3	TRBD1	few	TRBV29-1	TGCAGCGTTGCTGCACAGACAGGGGGACTCTCTGGAAACACCATATATTTT	CSVAAQTGGLSGNTIYF
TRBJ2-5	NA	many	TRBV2	TGTGCCAGCAGCAGAACTAGTGGGGAGACCCAGTACTTC	CASSRTSGETQYF
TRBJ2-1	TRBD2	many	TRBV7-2	TGTGCCAGCAGCTTAGCGACCCTAGCGGGGGGGGGGCAGTTCTTC	CASSLATLAGGGQFF
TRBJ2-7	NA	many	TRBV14	TGTGCCAGCAGCCAAGGGATGAGGACACAGTATTACCCCTACGAGCAGTACTTC	CASSQGMRTQYYPYEQYF
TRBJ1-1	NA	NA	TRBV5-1	TGCGCCAGCAGCTTGGAGGGCTGGGGCACTGAAGCTTTCTTT	CASSLEGWGTEAFF
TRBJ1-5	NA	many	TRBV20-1	TGCAGTGCTAGAGGGGGCAGCGGGTTAGACCATCTTAGCAATCAGCCCCAGCATTTT	CSARGGSGLDHLSNQPQHF
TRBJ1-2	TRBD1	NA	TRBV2	TGTGCCAGCAGCTTACAGGGGTCCGTCTGGGGCTACACCTTC	CASSLQGSVWGYTF
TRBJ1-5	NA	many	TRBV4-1	TGCGCCAGCAGCCAACTTTACAGCGGGGATCAGCCCCAGCATTTT	CASSQLYSGDQPQHF
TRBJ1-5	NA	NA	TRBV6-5	TGTGCCAGCAGTTACGGACGCAATCAGCCCCAGCATTTT	CASSYGRNQPQHF
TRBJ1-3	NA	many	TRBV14	TGTGCCAGCAGCCAGTCAGTGTCCCGGCACCTCTCTGGAAACACCATATATTTT	CASSQSVSRHLSGNTIYF
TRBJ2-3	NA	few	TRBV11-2	TGTGCCAGCAGCTTACACGTGGATACGCAGTATTTT	CASSLHVDTQYF
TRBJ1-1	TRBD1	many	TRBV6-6	TGTGCCAGCAGGCCCGGACAGGGTTCGAACACTGAAGCTTTCTTT	CASRPGQGSNTEAFF
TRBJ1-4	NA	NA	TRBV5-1	TGCGCCAGCAGCGAACCCGGGCCCAATGAAAAACTGTTTTTT	CASSEPGPNEKLFF
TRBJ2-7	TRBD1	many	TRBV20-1	TGCAGTGCTACTAGACCCGGGACAGGCCTCGAGCAGTACTTC	CSATRPGTGLEQYF
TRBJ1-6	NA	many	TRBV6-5	TGTGCCAGCAGTTACGGTCAGGGTCGGAATTCACCCCTCCACTTT	CASSYGQGRNSPLHF
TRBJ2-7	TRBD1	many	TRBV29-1	TGCAGCGTTGCTAGTTTGGGACAGGGTCTTAGTGGGAACTCCTACGAGCAGTACTTC	CSVASLGQGLSGNSYEQYF
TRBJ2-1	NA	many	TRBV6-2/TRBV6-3	TGTGCCAGCAGTATCGGACATACCGGGGGCGAGCAGTTCTTC	CASSIGHTGGEQFF
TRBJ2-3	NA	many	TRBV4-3	TGCGCCAGCAGCCAAGATAGGAGGGGCACAGATACGCAGTATTTT	CASSQDRRGTDTQYF
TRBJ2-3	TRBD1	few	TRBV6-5	TGTGCCAGCAGCCCCGGGACAGGCACAGATACGCAGTATTTT	CASSPGTGTDTQYF
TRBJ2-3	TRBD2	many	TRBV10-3	TGTGCCATCAGGGGACTAGCGGGGGACAATACGCAGTATTTT	CAIRGLAGDNTQYF
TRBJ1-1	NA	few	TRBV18	TGTGCCAGCTCGCCTACCTCGGATGGGCCTAGGAACACTGAAGCTTTCTTT	CASSPTSDGPRNTEAFF
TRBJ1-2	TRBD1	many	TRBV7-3	TGTGCCAGCAGCTACGGGACAGAATCTAACTATGGCTACACCTTC	CASSYGTESNYGYTF
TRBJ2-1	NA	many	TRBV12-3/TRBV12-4	TGTGCCAGCAGTTTCACCAGGGAGTATGAGCAGTTCTTC	CASSFTREYEQFF
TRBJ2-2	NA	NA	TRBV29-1	TGCAGCGTTGAACAGGGGCCATACACCGGGGAGCTGTTTTTT	CSVEQGPYTGELFF
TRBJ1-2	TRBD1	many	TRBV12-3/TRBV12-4	TGTGCCAGCAGTTCCTGGGACAGCAACTCTGGCTACACCTTC	CASSSWDSNSGYTF
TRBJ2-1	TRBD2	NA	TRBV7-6	TGTGCCAGCAGCTTAGTAGCTAGCGGGAGATACAATGAGCAGTTCTTC	CASSLVASGRYNEQFF
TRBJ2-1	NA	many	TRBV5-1	TGCGCCAGCAGCCGCGTTGACAGAATCAATGAGCAGTTCTTC	CASSRVDRINEQFF
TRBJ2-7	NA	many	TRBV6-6	TGTGCCAGCAGTTATAATCCGACAGTTAGGGGCGAGCAGTACTTC	CASSYNPTVRGEQYF
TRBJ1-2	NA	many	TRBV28	TGTGCCACGTCAGCCTCTAACTATGGCTACACCTTC	CATSASNYGYTF
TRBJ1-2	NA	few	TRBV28	TGTGCCAGCAGTCCGATGACATATGGCTACACCTTC	CASSPMTYGYTF
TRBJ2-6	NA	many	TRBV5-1	TGCGCCAGCAGCCCCTCTGGGGCCAACGTCCTGACTTTC	CASSPSGANVLTF
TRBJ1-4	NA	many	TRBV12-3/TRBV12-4	TGTGCCAGCAGGAAAGTCGGGAGTCTCGGAAAACTGTTTTTT	CASRKVGSLGKLFF
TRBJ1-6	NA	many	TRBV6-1	TGTGCCAGCAGTGAAGAGGCTACATGGATACGAAATTCACCCCTCCACTTT	CASSEEATWIRNSPLHF
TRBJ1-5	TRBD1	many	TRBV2	TGTGCCAGCAGTGGGGACAGGGACGATGGACAGCCCCAGCATTTT	CASSGDRDDGQPQHF
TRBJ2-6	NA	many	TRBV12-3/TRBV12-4	TGTGCCAGCAGGCTTAGGTCTCCCAGGTACTCTGGGGCCAACGTCCTGACTTTC	CASRLRSPRYSGANVLTF